What follows describes a single T cell receptor (beta chain). cDNA for each sample came from eight separate reactions. TCRdb re-called the 5' RACE reads; one entry per CDR3 protein, DNA not given. The specimen's table records around 410,000 distinct CDR3 sequences. These data originate in a study of monozygotic twins with inflammatory bowel disease. The CDR3 length is 13 residues. The germline gives CDR1 SNHLY, CDR2 FYNNEI. The sequenced sample consisted of blood. The rearrangement links TRBV2 to TRBJ2-7; TCRdb's D call of TRBD2 is untestable without DNA. The clonotype originates from a human donor with ulcerative colitis or Crohn's disease, or a healthy co-twin of an affected twin (not recorded which). The CDR3 here is CASSVGLGAAQYF.